The 26 T cell receptor beta chains below all came from one sample that was sequenced in a study of CD8 T cells in Susac syndrome. Reverse transcription used about 0.45 to 1 ug RNA and random hexamers. One entry per CDR3 protein, called by TCRdb with MiXCR from the immunoSEQ multiplex PCR reads. The data hold 80,000 or so distinct CDR3 sequences, with 94% observed a single time. The sequenced sample was CD8+ T cells from PBMCs. The receptors shown here come from a human donor with Susac syndrome.

The J gene is TRBJ2-7, the V gene TRBV6-2 or TRBV6-3, with D hard to call. V shed 5 bases and J shed 0 bases, with 8 bases lying between them. This CDR3 contains 13 residues. Germline loops: CDR1 MNHEY, CDR2 SVGEGT. CDR3 in DNA: TGTGCCAGCAGTCCGGTGCACTCCTACGAGCAGTACTTC. This gives the protein CASSPVHSYEQYF.

The genes are TRBV28 and TRBJ2-3, with TRBD2 as a possible D gene (6 bases). The CDR3 consists of 16 residues. V was cut by 6 bases and J by 6 bases, with 22 bases left in between. Germline lookup yields CDR1 MDHEN and CDR2 SYDVKM. CDR3 region: CASSSFELAVWDTQYF. The CDR3 nucleotides are TGTGCCAGCAGCTCCTTTGAACTAGCAGTATGGGATACGCAGTATTTT.

The chain joins TRBV7-8 to TRBJ2-3; D ambiguous. The CDR3 has 18 amino acids. Germline V gene sequence: CDR1 SGHVS, CDR2 FQNEAQ. Trimming took off 1 base at V and 0 bases at J, with 17 bases between the two ends. CDR3 nucleotides: TGTGCCAGCAGCTTAGTTCTCAGTCCTTACCGTAGCACAGATACGCAGTATTTT. Translated, it gives CASSLVLSPYRSTDTQYF.

V gene TRBV4-1 combines with J gene TRBJ1-1, with 9 bases matching TRBD1. The CDR3 spans 16 residues. J lost 4 bases, V lost 2 bases, and 8 bases had no gene match. Germline loops: CDR1 MGHRA, CDR2 YSYEKL. In DNA, the CDR3 is TGCGCCAGCAGCCAAACCCCCGGACAGGGGAGCACTGAAGCTTTCTTT. Translation gives CASSQTPGQGSTEAFF.

This clonotype was seen a few times. The germline gene is not matched at one end of the junction; a read error may be the cause. The chain carries TRBV7-9 and TRBJ2-7; no firm D call. The V gene's germline CDR1 is SEHNR and CDR2 FQNEAQ (reference sequence). This CDR3 is built from 11 residues. CDR3 sequence (DNA): TGTGCCAGCAGCTTATCCTCCGAGCAGTACTTC. It specifies CASSLSSEQYF.

The chain carries TRBV5-6 and TRBJ1-1; 8 bases agree with TRBD1. The CDR3 runs 11 residues. Trimming at V came to 4 bases and at J to 10 bases, leaving 3 bases not matched to a gene. The germline V gene has CDR1 SGHDT and CDR2 YYEEEE. The CDR3 DNA reads as TGTGCCAGCAGCGCAACAGGGGGAGCTTTCTTT. It codes for CASSATGGAFF.

V usage is TRBV9 and J usage is TRBJ2-1, with TRBD2 as a possible D gene (5 bases). Germline V CDR1 and CDR2: SGDLS, YYNGEE. The CDR3 runs 14 residues. V gave up 0 bases and J gave up 10 bases, with 14 bases separating them. In nucleotides, the CDR3 is TGTGCCAGCAGCGTAGCTACGAGGGTGCGAGAGCAGTTCTTC. This codes for CASSVATRVREQFF.

The chain carries TRBV6-2 or TRBV6-3 and TRBJ1-1; D is uncertain. V lost 6 bases and J lost 6, with 11 bases in between. Germline loops: CDR1 MNHEY, CDR2 SVGEGT. CDR3 length equals 12 residues. The CDR3 region is CASRGGWPEAFF. The CDR3 DNA follows: TGTGCCAGCAGGGGAGGATGGCCTGAAGCTTTCTTT.

The genes are TRBV12-3 or TRBV12-4 and TRBJ1-5; D is unclear. There are 14 residues in the CDR3. V was trimmed by 2 bases and J by 0 bases, leaving 5 bases between them. The CDR3 DNA follows: TGTGCCAGCAGTTTACGTTATAGCAATCAGCCCCAGCATTTT. Translated, it gives CASSLRYSNQPQHF.

The chain combines TRBV5-6 with TRBJ2-1, with D perhaps TRBD2 (6 bases). CDR1 is SGHDT, CDR2 YYEEEE, per germline. The length of the CDR3 is 16 residues. Trimming shortened V by 3 bases and J by 3 bases, and 16 bases separated the two germline ends. The CDR3 nucleotides are TGTGCCAGCAGCTCCGGTGGGAGGAAGGGCTACAATGAGCAGTTCTTC. It yields the protein CASSSGGRKGYNEQFF.

The J gene is TRBJ2-2, the V gene TRBV24-1; 7 bases agree with TRBD1. This CDR3 region has 12 residues. Germline trimming cut 6 bases from V and 6 bases from J; bases unmatched to any gene: 0. Looked up from germline, CDR1 is KGHDR and CDR2 is SFDVKD. The CDR3 region has the DNA TGTGCCACCAGTACAGGGGCCGGGGAGCTGTTTTTT. Translating it yields CATSTGAGELFF.

The chain recombines TRBV27 with TRBJ1-2; maybe TRBD1 (5 bases). The CDR3 is 15 residues long. Germline V CDR1 and CDR2: MNHEY, SMNVEV (reference sequence). V lost 8 bases, J lost 3 bases, and 19 bases lay in between. CDR3 amino acids: CASGQRKTGDYGYTF. DNA of the CDR3: TGTGCCAGCGGTCAGAGAAAAACAGGAGACTATGGCTACACCTTC.

CDR3 in amino acids: CASSLPGLADTQYF. The CDR3 DNA reads as TGTGCCAGCAGTTTGCCAGGGTTGGCAGATACGCAGTATTTT. The V and J genes are TRBV27 and TRBJ2-3, with D tentatively TRBD1 (5 bases). V gave up 3 bases and J gave up 4 bases, with 11 bases separating them. The V gene's germline CDR1 is MNHEY and CDR2 SMNVEV (reference sequence). The CDR3 extends over 14 amino acids.

V gene TRBV2 combines with J gene TRBJ2-5, with D possibly matching TRBD1 (7 bases). The CDR3 loop spans 15 amino acids. Germline V CDR1 and CDR2: SNHLY, FYNNEI. V lost 3 bases and J 2 bases, leaving 13 bases between the germline ends. The CDR3 protein is CASSEEGAEQETQYF. The CDR3 DNA is TGTGCCAGCAGTGAGGAGGGGGCGGAACAAGAGACCCAGTACTTC.

This clonotype appeared a few times. The gene calls are TRBV20-1 and TRBJ1-2; no reliable D call. Trimming took 3 bases from V and 0 from J, leaving 8 bases between them. The CDR3 loop spans 13 amino acids. CDR1 DFQATT and CDR2 SNEGSKA come from the germline V gene (reference sequence). CDR3: CSAREDSNYGYTF. The DNA of the CDR3 is TGCAGTGCTAGGGAGGACTCTAACTATGGCTACACCTTC.

The chain recombines TRBV3-1 with TRBJ1-1; the D is unclear. This CDR3 comprises 13 residues. In germline, CDR1 is LGHDT, CDR2 YNNKEL (reference sequence). V was pared by 6 bases and J by 1 base, with 9 bases between. CDR3 protein: CASRGRWNTEAFF. DNA for the CDR3: TGTGCCAGCAGAGGGAGGTGGAACACTGAAGCTTTCTTT.

The chain uses TRBV7-6 and TRBJ2-6, with D tentatively TRBD2 (5 bases). Deletions cut 1 base from V and 0 bases from J, with 7 bases between. CDR1 is SGHVS, CDR2 FNYEAQ, per germline. This CDR3 is built from 16 residues. The CDR3 reads CASSLVAGSGANVLTF. DNA for the CDR3: TGTGCCAGCAGCTTAGTCGCGGGCTCTGGGGCCAACGTCCTGACTTTC.

There are a few counts of this clonotype. V usage is TRBV4-1 and J usage is TRBJ1-2; no firm D call. Trimming removed 0 bases from V and 7 bases from J, with 6 bases in between. Germline CDR1 MGHRA, CDR2 YSYEKL. The length of the CDR3 is 12 residues. The CDR3 sequence is CASSQDRFGYTF. CDR3 in DNA: TGCGCCAGCAGCCAAGATCGGTTTGGCTACACCTTC.

The rearrangement links TRBV7-9 to TRBJ2-2; TRBD1 matches at 7 bases. The germline gives CDR1 SEHNR, CDR2 FQNEAQ (reference sequence). This CDR3 comprises 14 residues. Trimming at V came to 5 bases and at J to 6 bases, leaving 6 bases not matched to a gene. Here the CDR3 DNA reads TGTGCCAGCAGCGGTTGGGACAGTCCCGGGGAGCTGTTTTTT. It codes for CASSGWDSPGELFF.

The chain couples TRBV27 to TRBJ2-1, with 9 bases identical to TRBD1. The length of the CDR3 is 14 residues. Germline CDR1 reads MNHEY; CDR2 reads SMNVEV (reference sequence). The CDR3 bases are TGTGCAACAAGACAGGGGGGAGTCTACAATGAGCAGTTCTTC. Translated, it gives CATRQGGVYNEQFF.

The chain has TRBV29-1 and TRBJ2-7; D may be TRBD2 (5 bases). CDR3 length equals 12 residues. Germline V CDR1 and CDR2: SQVTM, ANQGSEA. V was shortened by 4 bases and J by 3 bases, with 10 bases between the two germline ends. CDR3 in amino acids: CSVVGDNYEQYF. DNA of the CDR3: TGCAGCGTTGTCGGGGATAACTACGAGCAGTACTTC.

This clonotype was seen a handful of times. The rearrangement uses TRBV11-3 and TRBJ2-1, with no clear D. The length of the CDR3 is 13 residues. The germline V gene encodes CDR1 SGHNT and CDR2 YENEEA. The V and J ends lost 3 bases and 6 bases respectively, with 9 bases between them. This CDR3 reads CASSFGQINEQFF. The CDR3 DNA sequence: TGTGCCAGCAGCTTCGGTCAGATCAATGAGCAGTTCTTC. Full variable domain (missing parts from reference TRBV11-3 and TRBJ2-1): EAGVVQSPRYKIIEKKQPVAFWCNPISGHNTLYWYLQNLGQGPELLIRYENEEAVDDSQLPKDRFSAERLKGVDSTLKIQPAELGDSAVYLCASSFGQINEQFFGPGTRLTVL.

The chain carries TRBV7-9 and TRBJ1-3; no definite D call. Germline CDR1 SEHNR, CDR2 FQNEAQ (reference sequence). The CDR3 is 14 amino acids. The V end was cut by 5 bases, the J end by 0 bases, with 8 bases between. CDR3 nucleotide sequence: TGTGCCAGCAGCCCGCCGCTCTCTGGAAACACCATATATTTT. Residues: CASSPPLSGNTIYF.

Concerning this clonotype: A junction end diverges from the germline sequence, so it may reflect a read error. The chain combines TRBV9 with TRBJ1-1, with D perhaps matching TRBD1 (6 bases). The CDR3 has 11 residues. The germline CDR1 and CDR2 sequences are SGDLS and YYNGEE. The CDR3 region is CASGGRNEAFF. CDR3 bases: TGTGCCAGCGGGGGGCGGAATGAAGCCTTCTTT.

The chain recombines TRBV3-1 with TRBJ2-7; D is unclear. Germline V gene lookup returns CDR1 LGHDT and CDR2 YNNKEL (reference sequence). The V end was cut by 5 bases, the J end by 6 bases, with 8 bases between. The CDR3 is 11 amino acids. The CDR3 loop is CASSSRVEQYF. DNA for the CDR3: TGTGCCAGCAGCTCCCGGGTCGAGCAGTACTTC.

The rearrangement joins TRBV7-9 to TRBJ2-6, with a possible D match to TRBD2 (6 bases). Germline lookup yields CDR1 SEHNR and CDR2 FQNEAQ (reference sequence). Trimming took 3 bases from V and 3 from J, leaving 9 bases between them. The length of the CDR3 is 15 residues. CDR3 residues: CASSLGGYGANVLTF. The CDR3 DNA reads as TGTGCCAGCAGCTTGGGGGGATATGGGGCCAACGTCCTGACTTTC.